Shown below are 25 T cell receptor beta chains from a single sample sequenced in a study of blood T cell repertoires in COVID-19. Measured with immunoSEQ multiplex PCR; TCRdb has only the in-frame clones, and not every one. The sample includes around 250,000 clones, approximately 82% of them seen just once. Sequenced sample: PBMCs or T cells enriched from blood (not recorded which). The receptors derive from a man aged 35-49 years who had been exposed to COVID-19.

The chain has TRBV10-3 and TRBJ1-4; 9 positions match TRBD1. V dropped 3 bases and J dropped 6; count of bases not matched to a gene: 8. The CDR3 has 16 amino acids. CDR1 is ENHRY and CDR2 is SYGVKD in the germline V gene. The CDR3 here is CAISDGWTGEDEKLFF. The CDR3 DNA sequence: TGTGCCATCAGTGACGGTTGGACAGGGGAAGATGAAAAACTGTTTTTT.

The chain carries TRBV19 and TRBJ2-1, with TRBD2 as a possible D gene (7 bases). Trimming removed 7 bases from V and 0 bases from J, with 19 bases in between. This CDR3 spans 17 amino acids. Germline V gene data show CDR1 as LNHDA and CDR2 as SQIVND (reference sequence). The CDR3 bases are TGTGCCAGTACCCCGCGCCTAGCGGACAGCTCCTACAATGAGCAGTTCTTC. Protein sequence: CASTPRLADSSYNEQFF.

The rearrangement uses TRBV5-1 and TRBJ2-1, with no clear D. CDR1 and CDR2 (germline): SGHRS, YFSETQ. V was cut by 4 bases and J by 8 bases, with 7 bases left in between. The CDR3 consists of 11 residues. In nucleotides, the CDR3 is TGCGCCAGCAGCGTAAACTATGAGCAGTTCTTC. This translates into CASSVNYEQFF.

This clone occurred once. V gene TRBV24-1 combines with J gene TRBJ1-2; D is uncertain. The V gene's germline CDR1 is KGHDR and CDR2 SFDVKD. Trimming removed 9 bases from V and 5 bases from J, with 12 bases in between. This CDR3 has 12 residues. CDR3 coding DNA: TGTGCCACCGGCGGAGCGGGATATGGCTACACCTTC. Translated: CATGGAGYGYTF.

The chain links TRBV7-8 to TRBJ1-4, with D uncertain. The CDR3 is 15 amino acids. Trimming pared 5 bases from V and 8 bases from J, leaving 18 bases between. The germline CDR1 and CDR2 sequences are SGHVS and FQNEAQ. The CDR3: CASSIRRVGIEKLFF. The CDR3 bases are TGTGCCAGCAGCATACGGCGGGTTGGGATAGAAAAACTGTTTTTT.

The chain employs TRBV11-2 and TRBJ2-7; 11 nucleotides agree with TRBD1. Per the germline V gene, CDR1 is SGHAT and CDR2 is FQNNGV. CDR3 length: 16 residues. V lost 0 bases and J lost 2; bases outside the gene matches: 3. Written as DNA, the CDR3 is TGTGCCAGCAGCTTAGACGGGACAGGGGGTGCCTACGAGCAGTACTTC. It codes for CASSLDGTGGAYEQYF.

Only a few counts were recorded for this clone. The V gene is TRBV4-1, the J gene TRBJ1-6; D possibly corresponds to TRBD1 (5 bases). In germline, CDR1 is MGHRA, CDR2 YSYEKL. V dropped 1 base and J dropped 6 bases, with 16 bases sitting between them. CDR3 length equals 17 residues. CDR3 residues: CASSQGSRADGNSPLHF. The CDR3 nucleotides read TGCGCCAGCAGCCAAGGGTCCAGGGCGGATGGTAATTCACCCCTCCACTTT.

The V gene is TRBV2, the J gene TRBJ2-1, with TRBD2 matching over 8 bases. Per germline, CDR1 SNHLY and CDR2 FYNNEI. After removal of 4 bases from V and 0 bases from J, the junction contained 2 bases not matched to a gene. CDR3 length: 15 residues. CDR3 sequence (DNA): TGTGCCAGCAGTGTCGGACTAGCCTCCTACAATGAGCAGTTCTTC. This encodes CASSVGLASYNEQFF.

The chain joins TRBV7-3 to TRBJ2-3; D might be TRBD2 (5 bases). The CDR3 has 15 residues. CDR1 is SGHTA, CDR2 FQGTGA, per germline. Trimming took off 5 bases at V and 2 bases at J, with 14 bases between the two ends. In DNA form, the CDR3 reads TGTGCCAGCAGCGTAGAAGGGAGATACACAGATACGCAGTATTTT. Amino acids: CASSVEGRYTDTQYF.

The V and J genes are TRBV30 and TRBJ2-5, with 7 bases identical to TRBD2. Germline V gene lookup returns CDR1 GTSNPN and CDR2 SVGIG (reference sequence). V gave up 4 bases and J gave up 5 bases; unmatched junction bases: 13. This CDR3 comprises 15 residues. CDR3 in DNA: TGTGCCTGGACCGTTGGAGCGGGATTAAGGGAGACCCAGTACTTC. Protein: CAWTVGAGLRETQYF.

The V gene is TRBV27, the J gene TRBJ2-3; D might be TRBD2 (6 bases). Trimming pared 7 bases from V and 6 bases from J, leaving 26 bases between. Germline assignment: CDR1 MNHEY and CDR2 SMNVEV (reference sequence). This CDR3 is built from 17 residues. CDR3 nucleotide sequence: TGTGCCAGCACCAAAATATCAGCGGGCGGGGTGGCGGATACGCAGTATTTT. It is translated as CASTKISAGGVADTQYF.

V and J are TRBV29-1 and TRBJ1-1; D is perhaps TRBD1 (6 bases). The CDR3 covers 13 residues. Trimming removed 7 bases from V and 1 base from J, with 13 bases in between. Germline CDR1 SQVTM, CDR2 ANQGSEA. The CDR3 loop reads CSASGHGNTEAFF. In nucleotides, the CDR3 is TGCAGCGCTTCGGGACACGGGAACACTGAAGCTTTCTTT. Based on the CDR3 plus reference TRBV29-1 and TRBJ1-1, the full variable domain is SAVISQKPSRDICQRGTSLTIQCQVDSQVTMMFWYRQQPGQSLTLIATANQGSEATYESGFVIDKFPISRPNLTFSTLTVSNMSPEDSSIYLCSASGHGNTEAFFGQGTRLTVV.

The chain has TRBV2 and TRBJ2-1; 10 nucleotides line up with TRBD2. The CDR3 totals 12 residues. Germline CDR1 is SNHLY and CDR2 is FYNNEI. CDR3 residues: CVGTSDNNEQFF. CDR3 coding DNA: TGTGTAGGGACTAGCGACAACAATGAGCAGTTCTTC.

The chain couples TRBV30 to TRBJ1-4, with no clear D. Germline CDR1 is GTSNPN and CDR2 is SVGIG (reference sequence). CDR3 size: 13 residues. Trimming took 8 bases from V and 1 from J, leaving 11 bases between them. The chain's CDR3 is CAGDSQTNEKLFF. The CDR3 bases are TGTGCCGGAGACTCACAAACTAATGAAAAACTGTTTTTT.

Regarding this clone: At one end, the junction sequence differs from germline, possibly due to a read error. The V call is TRBV19, the J call TRBJ1-1; possible D gene TRBD1, 5 bases. The CDR3 contains 13 residues. CDR1 and CDR2 from the germline V gene are LNHDA and SQIVND (reference sequence). The CDR3: CASSTSSPPDGGF. As DNA, the CDR3 is TGTGCCAGTAGTACCTCTAGCCCTCCGGACGGGGGCTTT.

The chain carries TRBV2 and TRBJ2-3, with TRBD2 identical over 15 bases. V trimming: 5 bases; J trimming: 3 bases; junction bases outside the gene matches: 3. This CDR3 spans 16 amino acids. Germline CDR1 and CDR2: SNHLY and FYNNEI. This CDR3 reads CASSSGLAGGTDTQYF. For the CDR3, the DNA is TGTGCCAGCAGTTCGGGACTAGCGGGAGGAACAGATACGCAGTATTTT.

This sequence joins TRBV5-1 and TRBJ1-2; no clear D. Germline V lookup: CDR1 SGHRS, CDR2 YFSETQ. Trimming stripped 0 bases from V and 8 bases from J, with 14 bases between. The CDR3 extends over 14 amino acids. DNA for the CDR3: TGCGCCAGCAGCTTGGGTCAGGCCGTGCGAGGCTACACCTTC. It translates to CASSLGQAVRGYTF.

CDR3 DNA: TGTGCCAGCAGCTTGGCCGTAGCGGGAGGGCCCTCAGATACGCAGTATTTT. This gives the protein CASSLAVAGGPSDTQYF. The V call is TRBV5-4, the J call TRBJ2-3, with TRBD2 identical over 11 bases. The CDR3 runs to 17 residues. Germline V CDR1 and CDR2: SGHNT, YYREEE (reference sequence). V was clipped by 0 bases and J by 4 bases; unmatched bases: 7. The complete variable domain, with remaining parts taken from reference TRBV5-4 and TRBJ2-3, reads ETGVTQSPTHLIKTRGQQVTLRCSSQSGHNTVSWYQQALGQGPQFIFQYYREEENGRGNFPPRFSGLQFPNYSSELNVNALELDDSALYLCASSLAVAGGPSDTQYFGPGTRLTVL.

This sequence joins TRBV10-3 and TRBJ2-1, with D possibly TRBD2 on 7 matching bases. In germline, CDR1 is ENHRY, CDR2 SYGVKD. Trimming took off 4 bases at V and 5 bases at J, with 24 bases between the two ends. CDR3 length: 18 amino acids. CDR3 region: CAISGQGGGGPRNNEQFF. The DNA of the CDR3 is TGTGCCATCAGTGGACAAGGAGGGGGAGGGCCGCGAAACAATGAGCAGTTCTTC.

The J gene is TRBJ1-1, the V gene TRBV10-3, with a weak D call TRBD1 (6 bases). Trimming took off 11 bases at V and 4 bases at J, with 17 bases between the two ends. Germline V CDR1 and CDR2: ENHRY, SYGVKD. CDR3 length: 13 residues. The CDR3 DNA sequence: TGTGCCCTCACCGCAGGGGAGGGCACTGAAGCTTTCTTT. Protein product: CALTAGEGTEAFF.

This chain joins TRBV2 and TRBJ1-1; a weak D match, TRBD1 (5 bases). V was cut by 7 bases and J by 3 bases, with 12 bases left in between. From germline, CDR1 is SNHLY and CDR2 FYNNEI. The CDR3 is 13 residues long. Here the CDR3 reads CASTRGGDTEAFF. DNA of the CDR3: TGTGCCAGCACTCGGGGGGGTGACACTGAAGCTTTCTTT.

This chain connects TRBV29-1 to TRBJ2-7; perhaps TRBD1 as D (5 bases). V was pared by 5 bases and J by 6 bases, with 14 bases between. Germline V gives CDR1 SQVTM, CDR2 ANQGSEA. The CDR3 loop spans 12 amino acids. Here the CDR3 DNA reads TGCAGCGTTAGGGGCGGCCGCGCCGAGCAGTACTTC. It yields the protein CSVRGGRAEQYF.

The rearrangement links TRBV7-9 to TRBJ1-3; 9 bases align to TRBD1. This CDR3 is 12 amino acids long. The ends lost 8 bases at V and 8 bases at J; junction bases unmatched: 4. Germline CDR1 reads SEHNR; CDR2 reads FQNEAQ (reference sequence). The CDR3 coding sequence is TGTGCCAGCCGACAGGGGGAAGACACCATATATTTT. This codes for CASRQGEDTIYF.

The V and J genes are TRBV9 and TRBJ1-6, with a weak D call TRBD1 (6 bases). V was pared by 0 bases and J by 5 bases, with 9 bases between. The CDR3 spans 15 residues. The germline V gene has CDR1 SGDLS and CDR2 YYNGEE. CDR3 in DNA: TGTGCCAGCAGCGTAGCGGACAGAAATAATTCACCCCTCCACTTT. This translates into CASSVADRNNSPLHF.

The chain recombines TRBV7-9 with TRBJ1-4; 8 bases match TRBD1. Germline V gives CDR1 SEHNR, CDR2 FQNEAQ (reference sequence). V lost 5 bases, J lost 8 bases, and 7 bases stayed unmatched. This CDR3 has 14 amino acids. CDR3 nucleotides: TGTGCCAGCAGCGGACAGGGAACAGGGGAAAAACTGTTTTTT. Translated: CASSGQGTGEKLFF. The variable domain in full, completed from reference TRBV7-9 and TRBJ1-4, reads DTGVSQNPRHKITKRGQNVTFRCDPISEHNRLYWYRQTLGQGPEFLTYFQNEAQLEKSRLLSDRFSAERPKGSFSTLEIQRTEQGDSAMYLCASSGQGTGEKLFFGSGTQLSVL.